Shown below are 23 T cell receptor beta chains from a single sample sequenced in a study of graft-versus-host responses after intestinal transplantation. Their antigens are not known. The protocol was immunoSEQ multiplex PCR, while the TCRdb copy is restricted to in-frame clones and leaves out a portion. The data show about 92,000 clones, 80% to 85% seen once. The source material was unstimulated CD8+ T cells sorted from spleen or lymph node cells, sampled before intestinal transplant. The receptors originated from a human donor who received an intestinal transplant.

J is TRBJ2-3 and V is TRBV30; D is ambiguous. V lost 3 bases and J 2 bases, leaving 12 bases between the germline ends. CDR3 length: 14 residues. Per the germline V gene, CDR1 is GTSNPN and CDR2 is SVGIG (reference sequence). The CDR3 here is CAWSATASTDTQYF. CDR3 DNA sequence: TGTGCCTGGAGCGCTACGGCCTCCACAGATACGCAGTATTTT.

The chain has TRBV4-1 and TRBJ2-7; 10 bases are a match to TRBD1. Per germline, CDR1 MGHRA and CDR2 YSYEKL. CDR3 length equals 15 residues. With V trimmed by 4 bases and J by 2 bases, 5 bases remained unmatched. The CDR3 bases are TGCGCCAGCAGCCCGACAGGGGGCGAGGCCTACGAGCAGTACTTC. Amino acid sequence: CASSPTGGEAYEQYF.

This chain connects TRBV5-6 to TRBJ2-7, with unresolved D. The V and J ends lost 2 bases and 4 bases respectively, with 7 bases between them. Germline-derived CDR1 and CDR2 are SGHDT and YYEEEE. This CDR3 contains 12 residues. This chain's CDR3 is CASSFNSYEQYF. CDR3 DNA sequence: TGTGCCAGCAGCTTTAACTCGTACGAGCAGTACTTC.

The chain combines TRBV6-5 with TRBJ1-1; D unclear. Per the germline V gene, CDR1 is MNHEY and CDR2 is SVGAGI. CDR3 length: 14 residues. Trimming took 5 bases from V and 0 from J, leaving 10 bases between them. CDR3 protein: CASSGNPMNTEAFF. CDR3 DNA: TGTGCCAGCAGTGGTAACCCCATGAACACTGAAGCTTTCTTT.

The V call is TRBV15, the J call TRBJ2-7; 11 positions agree with TRBD1. Germline V lookup: CDR1 LNHNV, CDR2 YYDKDF (reference sequence). The CDR3 is 16 amino acids. The trim removed 0 bases at V and 3 bases at J, leaving 4 bases unmatched. DNA for the CDR3: TGTGCCACCAGCAGAGATAGGACAGGGGGCTACTACGAGCAGTACTTC. Protein product: CATSRDRTGGYYEQYF.

This rearrangement joins TRBV2 to TRBJ2-7; D is perhaps TRBD1 or TRBD2 (5 bases each). V was shortened by 6 bases and J by 3 bases, with 15 bases between the two germline ends. Germline CDR1 is SNHLY and CDR2 is FYNNEI. The CDR3 loop spans 14 amino acids. Here the CDR3 DNA reads TGTGCCAGCAGCCCCGGGACCTTACTCTACGAGCAGTACTTC. Its protein is CASSPGTLLYEQYF.

The chain carries TRBV5-1 and TRBJ2-2; 7 bases fit TRBD1. CDR1 is SGHRS, CDR2 YFSETQ, per germline. The CDR3 has 17 amino acids. After removal of 2 bases from V and 3 bases from J, the junction contained 10 bases not matched to a gene. The CDR3, as DNA: TGCGCCAGCAGCTTCCGACCTGACAGGGTTTACACCGGGGAGCTGTTTTTT. Translation: CASSFRPDRVYTGELFF.

This clone occurred once. The chain's CDR3 is CASSPWQQFNSPLHF. The CDR3 region has the DNA TGTGCCAGCAGCCCTTGGCAGCAATTTAATTCACCCCTCCACTTT. V and J are TRBV5-5 and TRBJ1-6; no reliable D call. Germline V gene lookup returns CDR1 SGHKS and CDR2 YYEKEE (reference sequence). There are 15 residues in the CDR3. V lost 4 bases and J 6 bases, leaving 14 bases between the germline ends.

The chain has TRBV28 and TRBJ1-2; no clear D gene. Trimming pared 2 bases from V and 8 bases from J, leaving 15 bases between. The CDR3 has 14 amino acids. From germline, CDR1 is MDHEN and CDR2 SYDVKM. The CDR3, as DNA: TGTGCCAGCAGTTTAGGGGTTTTTATGGAGGGCTACACCTTC. Translation gives CASSLGVFMEGYTF.

A remark on this clone: The sample holds other DNA sequences that translate to the same CDR3. The J gene is TRBJ2-7, the V gene TRBV5-1; 7 bases fit TRBD1. The CDR3 has 14 residues. Germline-derived CDR1 and CDR2 are SGHRS and YFSETQ. Trimming removed 0 bases from V and 5 bases from J; junction bases left unmatched: 5. CDR3 protein: CASSLGQGVDEQYF. DNA for the CDR3: TGCGCCAGCAGCTTGGGACAGGGTGTCGACGAGCAGTACTTC.

The chain joins TRBV4-1 to TRBJ2-3; the match to TRBD2 covers 14 bases. V lost 0 bases and J lost 5; bases outside the gene matches: 10. This CDR3 has 19 amino acids. Germline V lookup: CDR1 MGHRA, CDR2 YSYEKL. The CDR3 is CASSQERGGLAGAGDTQYF. Written as DNA, the CDR3 is TGCGCCAGCAGCCAAGAAAGGGGGGGACTAGCGGGAGCCGGAGATACGCAGTATTTT.

This clone appeared a single time. This chain joins TRBV5-1 and TRBJ2-5, with D perhaps TRBD1 (5 bases). Trimming took 6 bases from V and 5 from J, leaving 11 bases between them. Germline loops: CDR1 SGHRS, CDR2 YFSETQ. This CDR3 spans 12 amino acids. The CDR3: CASTRQSETQYF. The DNA for the CDR3 is TGCGCCAGCACCCGACAGTCGGAGACCCAGTACTTC.

The V call is TRBV10-3, the J call TRBJ1-1; TRBD1 matches 12 bases. Looked up from germline, CDR1 is ENHRY and CDR2 is SYGVKD. V lost 3 bases, J lost 7 bases, and 9 bases stayed unmatched. The CDR3 has 16 residues. CDR3 region: CAISDPLGQGAGEAFF. CDR3 DNA: TGTGCCATCAGTGACCCCCTGGGACAGGGGGCGGGTGAAGCTTTCTTT.

The chain is built from TRBV7-9 and TRBJ2-5, with D tentatively TRBD1 (5 bases). CDR1 and CDR2 from the germline V gene are SEHNR and FQNEAQ (reference sequence). This CDR3 comprises 13 residues. Deletions cut 0 bases from V and 10 bases from J, with 12 bases between. CDR3 sequence: CASSLAVTRDQYF. The DNA for the CDR3 is TGTGCCAGCAGCTTAGCGGTCACCAGGGACCAGTACTTC.

The rearrangement uses TRBV6-1 and TRBJ1-5; 8 bases map to TRBD1. With V trimmed by 6 bases and J by 2 bases, 6 bases remained unmatched. This CDR3 has 15 amino acids. Germline V gene lookup returns CDR1 MNHNS and CDR2 SASEGT. CDR3 DNA: TGTGCCAGCAGCCCAGGGGGCGGGGGCAATCAGCCCCAGCATTTT. This encodes CASSPGGGGNQPQHF.

CDR3 amino acids: CASSLGQGSQPQHF. The DNA for the CDR3 is TGCGCCAGCAGCTTGGGGCAGGGCAGTCAGCCCCAGCATTTT. J is TRBJ1-5 and V is TRBV5-1, with D perhaps TRBD1 (5 bases). V dropped 0 bases and J dropped 6 bases, with 10 bases sitting between them. The germline V gene encodes CDR1 SGHRS and CDR2 YFSETQ. The CDR3 sequence is 14 residues long.

The chain joins TRBV9 to TRBJ2-7; tentatively, D is TRBD2 (5 bases). The CDR3 totals 16 residues. CDR1 and CDR2 (germline): SGDLS, YYNGEE. V was trimmed by 2 bases and J by 5 bases, leaving 20 bases between them. CDR3 protein: CASSVHPVPAGDEQYF. The DNA for the CDR3 is TGTGCCAGCAGCGTCCATCCCGTTCCCGCGGGCGACGAGCAGTACTTC.

V and J are TRBV18 and TRBJ2-1, with 12 bases lining up with TRBD2. Unmatched junction bases numbered 6, after V lost 6 bases and J lost 6 bases. The CDR3 runs to 15 residues. The germline V gene encodes CDR1 KGHSH and CDR2 LQKENI. The CDR3 region is CASSSGTSGPNEQFF. For the CDR3, the DNA is TGTGCCAGCTCGTCCGGGACTAGCGGGCCCAATGAGCAGTTCTTC.

This clone was counted between two and nine times. The DNA for the CDR3 is TGCAGCGTTGAAGATCCCGGGGGGGCGCGCAATGAGCAGTTCTTC. Translated, it gives CSVEDPGGARNEQFF. The gene calls are TRBV29-1 and TRBJ2-1; 8 bases are a match to TRBD2. With 0 bases clipped from V and 6 bases from J, the junction kept 7 bases outside the gene matches. Germline CDR1 is SQVTM and CDR2 is ANQGSEA. This CDR3 region has 15 residues.

This rearrangement joins TRBV11-3 to TRBJ2-7, with 9 bases identical to TRBD2. The junction had 7 bases not matched to a gene; V was cut back by 3 bases and J by 7 bases. Looked up from germline, CDR1 is SGHNT and CDR2 is YENEEA. The CDR3 runs to 14 residues. CDR3 sequence reads: CASSFLAGPREQYF. The CDR3 nucleotides read TGTGCCAGCAGCTTTCTAGCGGGACCTAGAGAGCAGTACTTC.

The V gene is TRBV27, the J gene TRBJ2-1, with 9 bases matching TRBD2. This CDR3 is built from 17 residues. Per germline, CDR1 MNHEY and CDR2 SMNVEV (reference sequence). With V trimmed by 6 bases and J by 4 bases, 13 bases remained unmatched. The CDR3 loop is CASSLGPAGGLYNEQFF. CDR3 DNA: TGTGCCAGCAGCTTAGGGCCAGCGGGGGGCTTATACAATGAGCAGTTCTTC.

The DNA of the CDR3 is TGTGCCAGCAGCCAAGACCGCACCGGGGAGCTGTTTTTT. It codes for CASSQDRTGELFF. The chain employs TRBV14 and TRBJ2-2; D uncertain. The CDR3 runs 13 residues. CDR1 and CDR2 (germline): SGHDN, FVKESK. Trimming cost V 0 bases and J 4 bases, with 3 bases left between them.

The rearrangement uses TRBV6-5 and TRBJ2-3; maybe TRBD1 (7 bases). V was clipped by 6 bases and J by 6 bases, with 10 bases between them. Germline V CDR1 and CDR2: MNHEY, SVGAGI. The CDR3 length is 12 residues. The CDR3 reads CASSPGGDTQYF. The DNA of the CDR3 is TGTGCCAGCAGCCCAGGGGGGGATACGCAGTATTTT.